This T cell receptor beta chain derives from a study of blood T cell repertoires in COVID-19. CDR1 MNHNY and CDR2 SVGAGI come from the germline V gene (reference sequence). There are 12 residues in the CDR3. Germline trimming cut 11 bases from V and 6 bases from J; bases unmatched to any gene: 4. Assay: immunoSEQ multiplex PCR; the TCRdb copy retains only in-frame clones and omits some. The table shows 200,000 to 250,000 clones, with almost 85% occurring only once. The chain is built from TRBV6-6 and TRBJ1-6; 7 bases match TRBD1. Sequenced sample: peripheral blood. The source is a woman aged 40-49 years with acute or convalescent COVID-19. CDR3 coding DNA: TGTGCCGTGGGGACAGCTAATTCACCCCTCCACTTT. It is translated as CAVGTANSPLHF.